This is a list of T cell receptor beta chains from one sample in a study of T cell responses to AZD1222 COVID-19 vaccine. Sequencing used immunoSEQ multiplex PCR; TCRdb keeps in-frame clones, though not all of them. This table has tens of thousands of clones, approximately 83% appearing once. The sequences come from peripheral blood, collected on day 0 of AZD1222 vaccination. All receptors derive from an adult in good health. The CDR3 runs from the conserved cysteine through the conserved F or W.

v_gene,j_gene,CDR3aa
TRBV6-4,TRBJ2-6,CASSPDSRSGANVLTF
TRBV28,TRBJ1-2,CASSFDYGGANGYTF
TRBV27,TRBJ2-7,CASSRGLGFEQYF
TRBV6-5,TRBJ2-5,CASRDQRETQYF
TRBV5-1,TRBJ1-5,CASSPEGGQPQHF
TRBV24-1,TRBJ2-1,CATSDSGSSYNEQFF
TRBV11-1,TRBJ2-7,CASSATVASYEQYF
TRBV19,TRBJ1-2,CASSLPMEDSNYGYTF
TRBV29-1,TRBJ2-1,CSVEGARDREDEQFF
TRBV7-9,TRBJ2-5,CASSYKGLAGGLGQETQYF
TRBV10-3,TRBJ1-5,CAISDQGNSNQPQHF
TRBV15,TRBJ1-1,CATSRGLGVDTEAFF
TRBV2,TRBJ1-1,CASSEERDRVMNTEAFF
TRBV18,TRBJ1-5,CASSPKRGGGQPQHF
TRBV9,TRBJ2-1,CASSVGAGGRNEQFF
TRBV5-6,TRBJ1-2,CASSLARTGGELGGYTF
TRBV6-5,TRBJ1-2,CASSNGAGGYTF
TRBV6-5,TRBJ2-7,CASSYSKGLEQYF
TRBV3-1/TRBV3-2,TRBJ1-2,CASSRGGVGYTF
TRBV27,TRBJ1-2,CASSSPTRTGGYGYTF